This passage covers 13 T cell receptor beta chains from one sample sequenced in a study of shared clonotypes between healthy human individuals. Produced via immunoSEQ multiplex PCR; TCRdb's table is partial and in-frame only. The sample holds about half a million clones; less than 85% are singletons and the top ten take 10% to 15%. Sequencing was performed on PBMCs. Receptor source: a middle-aged woman in good health. Some clones in this sample may be carry-over from other donors' samples.

The gene calls are TRBV7-2 and TRBJ2-1; D is perhaps TRBD1 (6 bases). CDR1 and CDR2 from the germline V gene are SGHTA and FQGNSA. This CDR3 is built from 15 residues. Trimming removed 3 bases at V and 8 bases at J, with 17 bases between. Written as DNA, the CDR3 is TGTGCCAGCAGCTTGGATGGAACAGGGCGGTATGAGCAGTTCTTC. Translated, it gives CASSLDGTGRYEQFF.

The chain uses TRBV5-1 and TRBJ2-5, with unresolved D. V was shortened by 1 base and J by 2 bases, with 9 bases between the two germline ends. The CDR3 is made up of 14 amino acids. Germline-derived CDR1 and CDR2 are SGHRS and YFSETQ. The CDR3 loop is CASSLLAEQETQYF. CDR3 DNA: TGCGCCAGCAGCTTGCTGGCAGAACAAGAGACCCAGTACTTC.

The chain joins TRBV5-4 to TRBJ1-1; D gene unclear. Trimming pared 0 bases from V and 3 bases from J, leaving 12 bases between. There are 15 residues in the CDR3. In germline, CDR1 is SGHNT, CDR2 YYREEE (reference sequence). This CDR3 reads CASSLGLTGYTEAFF. DNA for the CDR3: TGTGCCAGCAGCTTGGGGCTAACGGGGTACACTGAAGCTTTCTTT.

The genes are TRBV2 and TRBJ1-1, with TRBD1 matching over 9 bases. This CDR3 has 15 amino acids. The germline gives CDR1 SNHLY, CDR2 FYNNEI. The ends lost 5 bases at V and 0 bases at J; junction bases unmatched: 4. As DNA, the CDR3 is TGTGCCAGCAGTCCGGGACAGGGCATGAACACTGAAGCTTTCTTT. Translating gives CASSPGQGMNTEAFF. The full variable domain, rest sourced from reference TRBV2 and TRBJ1-1, is EPEVTQTPSHQVTQMGQEVILRCVPISNHLYFYWYRQILGQKVEFLVSFYNNEISEKSEIFDDQFSVERPDGSNFTLKIRSTKLEDSAMYFCASSPGQGMNTEAFFGQGTRLTVV.

V is TRBV27 and J is TRBJ2-1, with 10 positions matching TRBD1. Germline loops: CDR1 MNHEY, CDR2 SMNVEV (reference sequence). Losses at the gene ends were 5 bases for V and 5 bases for J; bases not matched to a gene: 3. The CDR3 sequence is 14 residues long. For the CDR3, the DNA is TGTGCCAGCAGTCAAGGACAGGGGGACAATGAGCAGTTCTTC. Translating it yields CASSQGQGDNEQFF.

J is TRBJ2-2 and V is TRBV11-1; D remains unclear. Germline CDR1 is SGHAT and CDR2 is FQDESV (reference sequence). The CDR3 is 13 residues long. Trimming left V 5 bases short and J 5 bases short, with 9 bases between. CDR3 nucleotides: TGTGCCAGCAGCCCAGGACGGACCGGGGAGCTGTTTTTT. It encodes CASSPGRTGELFF.

The chain uses TRBV30 and TRBJ1-2; D is possibly TRBD1 (5 bases). The germline CDR1 and CDR2 sequences are GTSNPN and SVGIG (reference sequence). The CDR3 length is 12 residues. The V gene lost 4 bases and the J gene lost 4 bases, with 10 bases spanning the gap. The CDR3 loop is CAWTGGAYGYTF. The CDR3 nucleotides are TGTGCCTGGACTGGCGGGGCCTATGGCTACACCTTC.

The chain is built from TRBV5-6 and TRBJ1-2, with D unresolved. The CDR3 consists of 16 residues. V shed 4 bases and J shed 0 bases, with 16 bases lying between them. The germline CDR1 and CDR2 sequences are SGHDT and YYEEEE. The CDR3 loop reads CASSETVGTSNYGYTF. For the CDR3, the DNA is TGTGCCAGCAGCGAAACAGTGGGAACCTCTAACTATGGCTACACCTTC.

The table lists this clone with a few counts. This same CDR3 is encoded by further DNA sequences in the sample. The chain carries TRBV30 and TRBJ2-3; 10 nucleotides align to TRBD2. Losses at the gene ends were 5 bases for V and 5 bases for J; bases not matched to a gene: 10. CDR3 length equals 15 residues. Germline values: CDR1 GTSNPN, CDR2 SVGIG (reference sequence). The CDR3 protein is CAWPHGASGRDTQYF. DNA for the CDR3: TGTGCCTGGCCCCACGGGGCTAGCGGGAGAGATACGCAGTATTTT. Combining the CDR3 with reference TRBV30 and TRBJ2-3 gives the whole variable domain SQTIHQWPATLVQPVGSPLSLECTVEGTSNPNLYWYRQAAGRGLQLLFYSVGIGQISSEVPQNLSASRPQDRQFILSSKKLLLSDSGFYLCAWPHGASGRDTQYFGPGTRLTVL.

The rearrangement joins TRBV5-6 to TRBJ2-2; 8 bases agree with TRBD2. Per the germline V gene, CDR1 is SGHDT and CDR2 is YYEEEE. CDR3 size: 16 residues. J lost 4 bases, V lost 3 bases, and 8 bases had no gene match. CDR3 DNA sequence: TGTGCCAGCAGCTCACCCAGCGGGAGTAGCACCGGGGAGCTGTTTTTT. Protein: CASSSPSGSSTGELFF.

This clone was detected once. Other DNA sequences in this specimen translate into the identical CDR3. The gene calls are TRBV28 and TRBJ1-1, with D tentatively TRBD1 (5 bases). The germline V gene encodes CDR1 MDHEN and CDR2 SYDVKM. V lost 1 base and J lost 1, with 10 bases in between. The CDR3 has 15 residues. This chain's CDR3 is CASSLYRGRNTEAFF. The CDR3 DNA reads as TGTGCCAGCAGTTTATATCGGGGACGGAACACTGAAGCTTTCTTT.

CDR3 coding DNA: TGTGCCAGCAGCGTCTCCTACGAGCAGTACTTC. Its protein product is CASSVSYEQYF. V gene TRBV7-9 combines with J gene TRBJ2-7; D gene uncertain. The V and J ends lost 5 bases and 0 bases respectively, with 2 bases between them. The CDR3 has 11 residues. Germline loops: CDR1 SEHNR, CDR2 FQNEAQ (reference sequence). The variable domain in full, with the rest retrieved from reference TRBV7-9 and TRBJ2-7, is DTGVSQNPRHKITKRGQNVTFRCDPISEHNRLYWYRQTLGQGPEFLTYFQNEAQLEKSRLLSDRFSAERPKGSFSTLEIQRTEQGDSAMYLCASSVSYEQYFGPGTRLTVT.

The chain links TRBV7-2 to TRBJ1-6; 7 nucleotides match TRBD1. The CDR3 covers 15 residues. With V trimmed by 0 bases and J by 8 bases, 4 bases remained unmatched. The germline CDR1 and CDR2 sequences are SGHTA and FQGNSA. The DNA for the CDR3 is TGTGCCAGCAGCTTAGCCATAGGACAGGATTCACCCCTCCACTTT. It translates to CASSLAIGQDSPLHF.